This T cell receptor (beta chain) was sequenced during a study of cytomegalovirus exposure and HLA in healthy donors (dated by TCRdb to the late 2010s). With respect to the entire study: In an earlier analysis of several hundred of the donors, 250 to 300 Gb of sequence data and just under 120 million unique TCR beta sequences from about 180 million T cells were reported. In the later analysis, no new phenotypic data were used to find candidate immune exposures; instead, reliance was placed on TCR beta sequences and their occurrence across donors. About 320 gigabases of sequencing data and approximately 84 million unique TCR sequences were included in an early release covering around 650 HLA-typed donors. Among roughly 400 genotyped donors of the cohort, an average of approximately 200,000 unique TCR beta nucleotide sequences was sequenced per donor, of which approximately 19% were non-productive. Several DR-DQ haplotypes were treated as single units for association and clustering because of strong linkage in the cohort. The aim of the study was to test whether cataloging public T cell receptors could identify signatures of past pathogen exposure. High-throughput TCR immunosequencing, statistical association of individual TCRs with disease status, and machine learning were combined to predict cytomegalovirus infection status. Of the roughly 410 genotyped donors, 81% were placed in the genetic ancestry cluster associated with self-reported Caucasian donors. Along with the 666-subject first cohort, a separate validation cohort of over a hundred different subjects was used. Using immunosequencing, the study profiled T cell repertoires from around 670 subjects and related those repertoires to cytomegalovirus serostatus. Donor age, sex, ethnicity and CMV serostatus were compiled together with the repertoire data. Typing coverage varied by locus: about 629-630 donors for A, B, C, DRB1 and DQB1; more than 500 for DQA1; about 590 for DPA1; around 450 for DPB1. Class I and class II HLA loci were covered by the typing at four-digit resolution. Every repertoire in the discovery cohort had been generated on one and the same sequencing platform. To study patterns of TCR occurrence, a later analysis re-analyzed previously published TCR beta repertoires from more than 550 donors and added high-resolution HLA genotyping. A later genetic analysis used genome-wide SNP genotypes for about 65% of the 666 donors, treating that subset as a discovery cohort. An earlier analysis of 587 of the donors applied high-throughput TCR beta sequencing to assess whether each TCR beta V gene segment acted as functional or pseudogenic. On the study overall, not on this receptor specifically: A later analysis found that most CMV-associated TCR beta chains appeared HLA-restricted, with HLA associations seemingly driven largely by CMV exposure. Cytomegalovirus status was reported to be diagnosed by the classifier with high specificity and sensitivity in both the original and validation cohorts. In a later analysis, several top co-occurrence clusters were reported to appear linked to parvovirus B19, influenza, CMV and Epstein-Barr virus. Across donors, most TCR sequences were observed very rarely, whereas some public TCRs were present in many individuals. Correlated functional status among segregating V segments might be attributable to linkage disequilibrium, but an unknown experimental factor could not be ruled out. A further reported finding was that TCR beta sequences accurately predicted the HLA-A and HLA-B alleles for most subjects in the first cohort. Because the 87-base-pair reads could not distinguish some IMGT-functional V segments, including TRBV6-2 and TRBV6-3, those segments were excluded. A group of highly shared sequence variants was considered likely to be a technical artifact of the sequencing pipeline. Sequencing depth was assumed to be roughly uniform across donors in the presence/absence analyses, though that assumption may not hold. A later genetic analysis associated a missense DCLRE1C variant with V-gene and J-gene trimming of TCR beta chains, and an independent cohort replicated the association. In a later analysis, 15,000 to 20,000 TCR beta sequences were associated with specific HLA alleles at a false discovery rate of 0.05. For the cohort, immune exposure information was limited to CMV serostatus. Assigning TCR associations to individual alleles was difficult when HLA alleles, especially DR and DQ, strongly co-occurred. In vitro tests confirmed that three of the cytomegalovirus-associated TCR beta chains recognize cytomegalovirus antigens. A later analysis found that TCR association rates varied across HLA loci, with DRB1 alleles showing the most associated TCRs and HLA-C alleles the fewest. According to the authors, the approach could potentially be generalized to other disease states and immunological phenotypes. Broadly in line with IMGT annotations, most TCR beta V segments showed up in productive rearrangements about 87% or about 30% of the time in an earlier analysis of several hundred of the donors. This cohort had only TCR beta chains sequenced, and the lack of alpha or paired-chain data limited which features could be detected. A later genetic analysis reported fewer N-insertions in productive TCRs among donors in an Asian-associated ancestry cluster than the roughly 700-donor mean. Over 15 rarely observed V segments, including chromosome 9 orphons, were excluded from the earlier analysis of a few hundred of the donors because counts were too low. The study gave a list of roughly 150 TCR beta chains associated with cytomegalovirus. In a later analysis, HLA-associated TCR beta chains were found to be more clonally expanded and to have lower generation probabilities than equally common non-associated chains. Because HLA typing was unavailable for some donors at each locus, only the typed subset was used in association tests.

With regard to this clone: Its antigen has not been determined. Qualities for individual bases were not recorded, and no much larger clone is one base off.

In total, more than 500 healthy bone marrow donors made up the cohort. All cohort members were sampled while nominally healthy, although unrecorded immune exposures were likely present. The donor was CMV seropositive and was included in the group of almost 300 seropositive cohort members. A peripheral blood sample was provided by each donor, and peripheral blood mononuclear cells were used for TCR beta sequencing. The Qiagen DNeasy Blood Extraction Kit was used to extract genomic DNA from the blood cell samples. CDR1 and CDR2 (LGHNT, FRNRAP) derive from the germline V gene. From the cysteine through the phenylalanine, the CDR3 covers 16 amino acids. Only CDR3 DNA remains: 48 bases, in frame from the first base. V loses 6 bases, J loses 2 bases, and the germline ends lie 20 bases apart. The method was the immunoSEQ multiplex PCR assay. A mixture of 60 forward primers for TCR Vbeta segments and 13 reverse primers for TCR Jbeta segments was used in the multiplex PCR. The CDR3 region of rearranged TCR beta genes was amplified from genomic DNA by a multiplex PCR assay. The amplified TCR beta libraries were sequenced on the Illumina HiSeq System as 87-base-pair reads. Per the source publication's procedure: A later analysis tallied approximately 87 million unique TCR beta chains across the 700 or so repertoires, and approximately 12 million of those chains were shared by two or more donors. To remove PCR and sequencing errors, raw reads were error-corrected and collapsed into unique sequences using a nearest-neighbor algorithm that merged closely related sequences. CDR3 sequences were aligned to IMGT reference sequences to assign V, D and J gene segments. For a sequence to be retained, a match of at least six nucleotides to both a V gene segment and a J gene segment was required. Rearrangements were classified as productive when the CDR3 lacked stop codons and remained in frame with V and J, and all other rearrangements were classified as non-productive. CDR3 was defined according to IMGT convention as the region running from the second conserved V-encoded cysteine to the conserved J-encoded phenylalanine. In an earlier analysis of 587 of the donors, sequences lacking an unambiguous match to a single V gene segment were excluded. In an earlier analysis of about 590 of the donors, a V segment was called functional when productive rearrangements were above 56.7%, and segregating when the standard deviation between donors exceeded 5%. A statistical classification framework was built to diagnose cytomegalovirus status from the catalog of TCR beta chain sequences. In a later analysis, TCR nucleotide sequences were compared against IMGT/GENE-DB human TR gene sequences so that V and J genes could be assigned. Using the TCRdist pipeline, a later analysis assigned CDR3 sequences along with most-parsimonious VDJ recombination scenarios. In a later analysis, each TCR beta chain was defined by its CDR3 amino acid sequence together with its V-gene family, and reads lacking a unique V-gene family were excluded. As a way to deal with suspected cross-contamination and a sequencing artifact, a later analysis dropped 450 to 600 nucleotide sequences that were highly shared and had low generation probability. In a later analysis, a clonal expansion index for each public chain was calculated from normalized within-repertoire ranks of inferred template counts. In a later analysis, generation probabilities were computed with a VDJ recombination model fitted to out-of-frame rearrangements, and the resulting probabilities were checked against IGoR. Hypergeometric tests were used in a later analysis to score TCR-TCR, TCR-HLA and TCR-CMV co-occurrence, with a repertoire-size bias correction applied to the TCR pairs. To estimate false discovery rates, a later analysis permuted the HLA or CMV assignments 20 times. In a later analysis, co-occurring TCRs were grouped using DBSCAN, with TCRdist sequence similarity added in when clustering inside HLA-allele-positive subsets. Co-occurrence clustering excluded repertoires with fewer than 30,000 or more than 120,000 public chains, plus five with anomalous nucleotide sharing. Drawn from immuneACCESS, this table holds only the in-frame rearrangements with V and J called that TCRdb kept. Clones are partly lost; checked studies trace under half to an unresolved V gene and leave the rest unexplained. V, J and clone size are those of that table, while D and trimming were read from the DNA. The sample table records 100,000 to 150,000 clones; approximately 80% of these occur just once. More than 8% of the sample belongs to the ten largest clones.

Material: PBMCs. This chain joins TRBV12-5 to TRBJ2-7; TRBD2 could be the D gene, as 5 bases match. The origin of this receptor is a young man in good health and CMV-seropositive. The CDR3 region reads CASGPFSLGDTYEQYF. The DNA sequence reads TGTGCTAGTGGGCCTTTTTCACTAGGAGACACCTACGAGCAGTACTTC. The CDR3, completed at both ends by the reference TRBV12-5 and TRBJ2-7 genes, gives the full variable domain DARVTQTPRHKVTEMGQEVTMRCQPILGHNTVFWYRQTMMQGLELLAYFRNRAPLDDSGMPKDRFSAEMPDATLATLKIQPSEPRDSAVYFCASGPFSLGDTYEQYFGPGTRLTVT.